The 16 T cell receptor beta chains below all came from one sample that was sequenced in a study of cytomegalovirus exposure and HLA in healthy donors. The PCR was carried out with 60 Vbeta primers and 13 Jbeta primers. Sequencing was performed with immunoSEQ multiplex PCR; in TCRdb, only in-frame clones are kept and a portion is missing. The repertoire holds around 80,000 clones, with around a tenth as singletons. Source material: PBMCs. The receptors come from a man in his sixties in good health and CMV-seropositive.

This clone came up a few times. The chain is built from TRBV7-3 and TRBJ2-7; 11 nucleotides line up with TRBD2. The V gene's germline CDR1 is SGHTA and CDR2 FQGTGA. This CDR3 contains 16 residues. The CDR3 coding sequence is TGTGCCAGCACCTTATCCGGGACTAGCGGATCCTACGAGCAGTACGTC. It translates to CASTLSGTSGSYEQYV.

In its sample, this clone was seen a few times. The V and J genes are TRBV19 and TRBJ1-1; possible D gene TRBD1, 5 bases. The CDR3 is 13 residues long. Looked up from germline, CDR1 is LNHDA and CDR2 is SQIVND (reference sequence). V was cut by 8 bases and J by 1 base, with 11 bases left in between. The CDR3 protein is CASLTGGNTEAFF. The CDR3 DNA is TGTGCCAGTCTTACAGGTGGGAACACTGAAGCTTTCTTT. The whole variable domain, filled in from reference TRBV19 and TRBJ1-1, reads DGGITQSPKYLFRKEGQNVTLSCEQNLNHDAMYWYRQDPGQGLRLIYYSQIVNDFQKGDIAEGYSVSREKKESFPLTVTSAQKNPTAFYLCASLTGGNTEAFFGQGTRLTVV.

The chain employs TRBV5-1 and TRBJ1-4, with TRBD1 matching over 7 bases. Trimming removed 0 bases from V and 0 bases from J; junction bases left unmatched: 5. CDR1 SGHRS and CDR2 YFSETQ come from the germline V gene. This CDR3 region has 17 residues. The CDR3 DNA follows: TGCGCCAGCAGCTTGGTTATAGGGGGCTCAACTAATGAAAAACTGTTTTTT. Translated, it gives CASSLVIGGSTNEKLFF.

This sequence joins TRBV15 and TRBJ2-3; TRBD2 matches at 10 bases. V shed 2 bases and J 0 bases; nucleotides not matched to a gene: 5. The CDR3 sequence is 17 residues long. CDR1 and CDR2 from the germline V gene are LNHNV and YYDKDF (reference sequence). The CDR3 loop is CATSRLGTSESTDTQYF. The CDR3 DNA reads TGTGCCACCAGCAGATTAGGGACTAGCGAGAGCACAGATACGCAGTATTTT.

This clone was counted between two and nine times. V gene TRBV18 combines with J gene TRBJ2-7, with 14 bases fitting TRBD2. The length of the CDR3 is 19 residues. The junction had 11 bases not matched to a gene; V was cut back by 0 bases and J by 4 bases. From germline, CDR1 is KGHSH and CDR2 LQKENI. CDR3 amino acids: CASSPPHTGLAGESYEQYF. The CDR3 coding sequence is TGTGCCAGCTCACCACCCCACACGGGACTAGCGGGAGAGTCGTACGAGCAGTACTTC. The complete variable domain, with remaining parts taken from reference TRBV18 and TRBJ2-7, reads NAGVMQNPRHLVRRRGQEARLRCSPMKGHSHVYWYRQLPEEGLKFMVYLQKENIIDESGMPKERFSAEFPKEGPSILRIQQVVRGDSAAYFCASSPPHTGLAGESYEQYFGPGTRLTVT.

The chain has TRBV29-1 and TRBJ1-2, with TRBD1 as a possible D gene (5 bases). The CDR3 is 13 amino acids. Germline V lookup: CDR1 SQVTM, CDR2 ANQGSEA. V shed 7 bases and J shed 4 bases, with 16 bases lying between them. DNA of the CDR3: TGCAGCGCCCCCCGGGGGTCCGGCTATGGCTACACCTTC. Amino acid sequence: CSAPRGSGYGYTF.

There are a few counts of this clone. The rearrangement links TRBV7-3 to TRBJ2-7; D possibly corresponds to TRBD2 (5 bases). With 6 bases removed from V and 8 bases from J, the gap between germline ends came to 14 bases. The CDR3 totals 12 residues. From germline, CDR1 is SGHTA and CDR2 FQGTGA. In nucleotides, the CDR3 is TGTGCCAGCAGTCTTAATCGGGAAAAGCAGTACTTC. Encoded protein: CASSLNREKQYF.

This clone was found a few times. This chain links TRBV28 with TRBJ1-2; the D gene is possibly TRBD1 (5 bases). This CDR3 is 14 amino acids long. Trimming shortened V by 1 base and J by 4 bases, and 10 bases separated the two germline ends. Germline assignment: CDR1 MDHEN and CDR2 SYDVKM. The chain's CDR3 is CASSLSREGYGYTF. The CDR3 DNA reads TGTGCCAGCAGTTTATCCAGGGAGGGCTATGGCTACACCTTC.

This clone was seen only a few times. The rearrangement links TRBV7-9 to TRBJ2-7; D call uncertain. CDR1 is SEHNR, CDR2 FQNEAQ, per germline (reference sequence). V was pared by 5 bases and J by 5 bases, with 13 bases between. The CDR3 contains 13 residues. The CDR3 region is CASSPPASHEQYF. CDR3 coding DNA: TGTGCCAGCAGCCCACCCGCGTCCCACGAGCAGTACTTC.

The V call is TRBV27, the J call TRBJ2-7; 10 nucleotides align to TRBD1. The germline gives CDR1 MNHEY, CDR2 SMNVEV (reference sequence). CDR3 length equals 15 residues. The ends lost 6 bases at V and 7 bases at J; junction bases unmatched: 12. The CDR3 is CASSRRQGAGWEQYV. CDR3 bases: TGTGCCAGCAGCCGCAGACAGGGGGCTGGTTGGGAGCAGTACGTC.

The J gene is TRBJ2-1, the V gene TRBV6-4; TRBD1 is a possible D gene (6 bases). Trimming took 5 bases from V and 4 from J, leaving 15 bases between them. CDR3 length: 15 amino acids. The V gene's germline CDR1 is MRHNA and CDR2 SNTAGT. The CDR3 loop reads CASSKTTTGYNEQFF. In DNA, the CDR3 is TGTGCCAGCAGTAAAACCACCACAGGGTACAATGAGCAGTTCTTC.

This clone was counted a few times. The CDR3 spells CASSSAGGVTGELFF. CDR3 nucleotide sequence: TGTGCCAGCAGCAGTGCTGGGGGGGTCACCGGGGAGCTGTTTTTT. V usage is TRBV11-2 and J usage is TRBJ2-2, with TRBD2 identical over 7 bases. Losses at the gene ends were 5 bases for V and 4 bases for J; bases not matched to a gene: 7. CDR1 is SGHAT and CDR2 is FQNNGV in the germline V gene. There are 15 residues in the CDR3.

This chain joins TRBV9 and TRBJ1-4; D call uncertain. The germline CDR1 and CDR2 sequences are SGDLS and YYNGEE. The CDR3 runs 14 residues. The V gene lost 0 bases and the J gene lost 7 bases, with 10 bases spanning the gap. Written as DNA, the CDR3 is TGTGCCAGCAGCGTAGGCGGGGAAGGTGAAAAACTGTTTTTT. This translates into CASSVGGEGEKLFF.

The CDR3 protein is CASSVDGSGGENEQFF. CDR3 nucleotides: TGTGCCAGCAGCGTAGACGGAAGCGGGGGCGAGAATGAGCAGTTCTTC. This rearrangement joins TRBV9 to TRBJ2-1; TRBD2 aligns across 8 bases. The CDR3 spans 16 residues. Germline V gene lookup returns CDR1 SGDLS and CDR2 YYNGEE. V shed 0 bases, J shed 7 bases, and the junction held 9 bases outside the gene matches. Complete variable domain (other parts from reference TRBV9 and TRBJ2-1): DSGVTQTPKHLITATGQRVTLRCSPRSGDLSVYWYQQSLDQGLQFLIQYYNGEERAKGNILERFSAQQFPDLHSELNLSSLELGDSALYFCASSVDGSGGENEQFFGPGTRLTVL.

The chain uses TRBV10-1 and TRBJ2-5; perhaps TRBD1 as D (5 bases). The CDR3 covers 14 residues. V lost 4 bases and J 4 bases, leaving 13 bases between the germline ends. The germline gives CDR1 WNHNN, CDR2 SYGVQD (reference sequence). CDR3 in amino acids: CASSVGSQGETQYF. In DNA, the CDR3 is TGCGCCAGCAGTGTCGGCAGCCAGGGAGAGACCCAGTACTTC.

The V call is TRBV6-1, the J call TRBJ2-7; no firm D call. V was trimmed by 10 bases and J by 0 bases, leaving 7 bases between them. The CDR3 covers 11 residues. Germline V lookup: CDR1 MNHNS, CDR2 SASEGT. As DNA, the CDR3 is TGTGCCATTAGTAGCTCCTACGAGCAGTACTTC. It translates to CAISSSYEQYF.